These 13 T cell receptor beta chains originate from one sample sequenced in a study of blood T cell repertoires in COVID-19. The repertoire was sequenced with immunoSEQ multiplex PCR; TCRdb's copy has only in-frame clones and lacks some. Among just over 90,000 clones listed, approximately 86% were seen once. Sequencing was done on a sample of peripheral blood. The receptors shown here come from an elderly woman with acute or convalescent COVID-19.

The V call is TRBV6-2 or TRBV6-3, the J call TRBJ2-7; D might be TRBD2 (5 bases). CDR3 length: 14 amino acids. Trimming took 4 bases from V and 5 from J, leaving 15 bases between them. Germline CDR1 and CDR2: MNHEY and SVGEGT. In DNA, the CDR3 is TGTGCCAGCAGTTTATTGAGGGTACGGAACGAGCAGTACTTC. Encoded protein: CASSLLRVRNEQYF.

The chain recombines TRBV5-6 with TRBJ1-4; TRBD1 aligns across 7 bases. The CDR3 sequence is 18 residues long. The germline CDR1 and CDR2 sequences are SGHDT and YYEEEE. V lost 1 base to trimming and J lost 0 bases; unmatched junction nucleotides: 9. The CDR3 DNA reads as TGTGCCAGCAGCTTGTGGGGACAGATGACCACAACTAATGAAAAACTGTTTTTT. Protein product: CASSLWGQMTTTNEKLFF.

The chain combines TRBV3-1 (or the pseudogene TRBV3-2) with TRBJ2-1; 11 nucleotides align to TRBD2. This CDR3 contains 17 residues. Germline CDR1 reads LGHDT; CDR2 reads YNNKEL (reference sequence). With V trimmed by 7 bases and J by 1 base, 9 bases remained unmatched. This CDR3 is CASTFSGGASSYNEQFF. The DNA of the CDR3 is TGTGCCAGCACCTTTAGCGGGGGGGCCAGTTCCTACAATGAGCAGTTCTTC.

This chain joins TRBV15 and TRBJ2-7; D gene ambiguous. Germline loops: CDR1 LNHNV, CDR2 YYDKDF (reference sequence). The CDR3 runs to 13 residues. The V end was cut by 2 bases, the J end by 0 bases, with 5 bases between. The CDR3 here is CATSRQSSYEQYF. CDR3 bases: TGTGCCACCAGCAGACAGTCCTCCTACGAGCAGTACTTC.

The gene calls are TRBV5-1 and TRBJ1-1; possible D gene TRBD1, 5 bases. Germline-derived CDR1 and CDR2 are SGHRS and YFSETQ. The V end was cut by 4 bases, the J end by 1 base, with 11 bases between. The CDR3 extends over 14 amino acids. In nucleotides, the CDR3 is TGCGCCAGCAGCCCCCGGACAACGAACACTGAAGCTTTCTTT. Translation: CASSPRTTNTEAFF.

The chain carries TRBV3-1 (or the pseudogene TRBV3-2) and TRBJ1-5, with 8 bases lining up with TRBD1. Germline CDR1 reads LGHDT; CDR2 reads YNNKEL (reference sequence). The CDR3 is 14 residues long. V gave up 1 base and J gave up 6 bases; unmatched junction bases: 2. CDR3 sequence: CASSQAGGGQPQHF. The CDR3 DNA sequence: TGTGCCAGCAGCCAAGCAGGGGGCGGTCAGCCCCAGCATTTT.

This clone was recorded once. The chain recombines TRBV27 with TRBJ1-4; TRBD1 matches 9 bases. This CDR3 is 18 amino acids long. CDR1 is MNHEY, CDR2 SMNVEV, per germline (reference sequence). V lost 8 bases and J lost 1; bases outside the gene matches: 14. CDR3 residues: CASRRQGGDRGTNEKLFF. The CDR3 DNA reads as TGTGCCAGCCGCAGACAGGGGGGGGACAGAGGAACTAATGAAAAACTGTTTTTT.

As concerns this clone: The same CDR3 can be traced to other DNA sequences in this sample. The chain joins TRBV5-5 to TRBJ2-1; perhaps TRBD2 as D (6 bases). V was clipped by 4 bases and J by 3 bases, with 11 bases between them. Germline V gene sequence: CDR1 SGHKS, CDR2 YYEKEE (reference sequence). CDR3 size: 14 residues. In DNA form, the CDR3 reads TGTGCCAGCAGCCTGGGGGGAGACTACAATGAGCAGTTCTTC. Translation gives CASSLGGDYNEQFF.

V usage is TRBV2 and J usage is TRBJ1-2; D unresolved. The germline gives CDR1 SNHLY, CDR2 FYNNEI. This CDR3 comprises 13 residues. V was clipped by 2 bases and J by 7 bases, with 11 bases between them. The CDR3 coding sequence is TGTGCCAGCAGTGAAAACACACGCGGTGGCTACACCTTC. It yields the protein CASSENTRGGYTF.

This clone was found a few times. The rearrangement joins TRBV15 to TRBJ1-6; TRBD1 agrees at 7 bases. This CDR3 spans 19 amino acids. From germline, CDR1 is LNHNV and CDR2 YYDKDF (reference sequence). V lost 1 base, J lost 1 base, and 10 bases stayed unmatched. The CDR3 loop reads CATSRARTGAGSYNSPLHF. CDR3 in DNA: TGTGCCACCAGCAGAGCCCGAACAGGGGCCGGGTCCTATAATTCACCCCTCCACTTT.

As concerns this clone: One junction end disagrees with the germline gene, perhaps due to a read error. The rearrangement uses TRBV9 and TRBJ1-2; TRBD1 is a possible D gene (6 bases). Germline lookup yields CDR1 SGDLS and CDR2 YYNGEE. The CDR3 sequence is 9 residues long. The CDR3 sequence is CASSPTDSF. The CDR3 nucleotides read TGTGCCAGCAGCCCAACGGACAGCTTC.

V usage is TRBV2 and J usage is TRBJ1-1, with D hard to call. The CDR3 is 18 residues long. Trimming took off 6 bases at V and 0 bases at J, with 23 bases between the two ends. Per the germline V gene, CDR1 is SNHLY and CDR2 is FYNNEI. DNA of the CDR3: TGTGCCAGCAGATTCGGACTTGAGTCGCGGCCCATGAACACTGAAGCTTTCTTT. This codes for CASRFGLESRPMNTEAFF. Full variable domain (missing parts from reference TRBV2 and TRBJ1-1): EPEVTQTPSHQVTQMGQEVILRCVPISNHLYFYWYRQILGQKVEFLVSFYNNEISEKSEIFDDQFSVERPDGSNFTLKIRSTKLEDSAMYFCASRFGLESRPMNTEAFFGQGTRLTVV.

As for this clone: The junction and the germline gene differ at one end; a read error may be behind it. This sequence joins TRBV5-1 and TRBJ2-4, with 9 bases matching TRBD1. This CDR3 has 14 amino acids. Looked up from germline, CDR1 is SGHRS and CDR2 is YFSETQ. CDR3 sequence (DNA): TGCGCCAGCAGCCTGGACAGGGGCAAAAACATTCAGTACTTT. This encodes CASSLDRGKNIQYF.